Detailed here is one T cell receptor beta chain. The same CDR3 is also encoded by other DNA sequences in this sample. TCRdb keeps only in-frame clones here, not all; method: immunoSEQ multiplex PCR. The sample consists of millions of clones, about 95% of them appearing once. This CDR3 has 12 residues. V shed 3 bases and J 7 bases; nucleotides not matched to a gene: 0. CDR1 is KGHSH, CDR2 LQKENI, per germline. Naive CD8 cells lacked CD45RO, underwent positive selection for CCR7 and left out terminally differentiated effector memory CD45RA+ cells. This sample is drawn from a study of shared clonotypes between healthy human individuals.

Source material: naive CD8+ T cells sorted from blood. The clonotype was recovered from a man between 18 and 35 years old in good health. The chain employs TRBV18 and TRBJ2-1; the match to TRBD1 covers 7 bases. CDR3 bases: TGTGCCAGCTCACCGACAGGGAATGAGCAGTTCTTC. Its translation is CASSPTGNEQFF.